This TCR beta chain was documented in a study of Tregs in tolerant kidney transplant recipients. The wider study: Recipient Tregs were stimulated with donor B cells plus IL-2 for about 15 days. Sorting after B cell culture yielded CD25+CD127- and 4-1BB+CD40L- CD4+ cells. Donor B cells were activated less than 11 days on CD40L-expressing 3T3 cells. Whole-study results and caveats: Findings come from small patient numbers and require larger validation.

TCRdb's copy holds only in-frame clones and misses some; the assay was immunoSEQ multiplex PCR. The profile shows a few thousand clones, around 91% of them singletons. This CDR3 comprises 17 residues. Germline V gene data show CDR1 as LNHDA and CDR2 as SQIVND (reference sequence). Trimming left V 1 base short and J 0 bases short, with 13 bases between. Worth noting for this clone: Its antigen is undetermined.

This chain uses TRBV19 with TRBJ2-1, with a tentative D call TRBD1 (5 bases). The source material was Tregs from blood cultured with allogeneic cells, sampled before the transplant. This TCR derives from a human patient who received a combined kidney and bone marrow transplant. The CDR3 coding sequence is TGTGCCAGTAGTATAGGTCCCCAGGGTAGCTCCTACAATGAGCAGTTCTTC. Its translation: CASSIGPQGSSYNEQFF. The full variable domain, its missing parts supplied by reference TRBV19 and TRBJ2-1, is DGGITQSPKYLFRKEGQNVTLSCEQNLNHDAMYWYRQDPGQGLRLIYYSQIVNDFQKGDIAEGYSVSREKKESFPLTVTSAQKNPTAFYLCASSIGPQGSSYNEQFFGPGTRLTVL.